There are many counts of the clone carrying this T cell receptor beta chain. The data stem from a study of T cells in Graves' hyperthyroidism and ophthalmopathy. Diagnoses were established using clinical symptoms, serum thyroxine and TRAb, thyroid ultrasound and orbital computed tomography. Authors of the study amplified TCR beta CDR3 regions from RNA transcripts. The HTBI primer set served for first-round RT-PCR of the TCR CDR3. TCRdb re-called the multiplex PCR reads through MiXCR, storing one row per CDR3 protein. The sample lists about 420,000 distinct CDR3 sequences, around 15% occurring once. The TCR sequence derives from a woman under 30 with Graves' hyperthyroidism. Input material: blood.

In DNA, the CDR3 is TGTGCCAGCTCACCACCGGGGGCAGAGACCCAGTACTTC. This gives the protein CASSPPGAETQYF. V usage is TRBV18 and J usage is TRBJ2-5; D might be TRBD1 (6 bases). Trimming removed 0 bases from V and 4 bases from J, with 6 bases in between. From germline, CDR1 is KGHSH and CDR2 LQKENI. The CDR3 runs 13 residues.